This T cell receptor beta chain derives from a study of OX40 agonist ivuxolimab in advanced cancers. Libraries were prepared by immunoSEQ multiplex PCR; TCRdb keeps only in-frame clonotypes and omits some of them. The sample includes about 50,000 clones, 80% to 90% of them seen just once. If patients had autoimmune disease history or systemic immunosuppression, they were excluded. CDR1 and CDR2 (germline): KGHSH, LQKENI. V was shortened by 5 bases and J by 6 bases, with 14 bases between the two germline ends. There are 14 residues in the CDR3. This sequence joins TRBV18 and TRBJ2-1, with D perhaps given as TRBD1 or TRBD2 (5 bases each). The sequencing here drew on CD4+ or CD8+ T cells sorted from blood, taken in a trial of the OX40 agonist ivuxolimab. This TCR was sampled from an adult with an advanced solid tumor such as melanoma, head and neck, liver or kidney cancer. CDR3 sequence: CASSKVGRVNEQFF. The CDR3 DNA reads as TGTGCCAGCTCAAAGGTGGGGCGGGTCAATGAGCAGTTCTTC.